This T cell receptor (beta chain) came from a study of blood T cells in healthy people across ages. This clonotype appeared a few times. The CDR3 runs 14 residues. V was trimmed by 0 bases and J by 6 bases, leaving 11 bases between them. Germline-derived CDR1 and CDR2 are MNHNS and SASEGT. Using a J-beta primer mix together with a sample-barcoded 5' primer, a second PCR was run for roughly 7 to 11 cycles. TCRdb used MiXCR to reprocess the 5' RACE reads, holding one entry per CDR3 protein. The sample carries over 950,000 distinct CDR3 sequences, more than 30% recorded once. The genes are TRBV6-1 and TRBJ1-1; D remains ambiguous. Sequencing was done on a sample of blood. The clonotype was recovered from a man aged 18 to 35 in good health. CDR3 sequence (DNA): TGTGCCAGCAGTGAAGCGGGCCAGGTTGCTGAAGCTTTCTTT. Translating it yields CASSEAGQVAEAFF.